A selection of T cell receptor beta chains follows, all from one sample in a study of T cell responses to AZD1222 COVID-19 vaccine. Sequenced by immunoSEQ multiplex PCR; TCRdb stores in-frame clones only, minus some. The table records about 100,000 clones, 88% of them present only once. The sequencing here drew on peripheral blood, taken on day 0 of AZD1222 vaccination. These receptors originate from an adult in good health. CDR3s include the opening cysteine and the closing phenylalanine or tryptophan. The D gene is left open where the match is weak. The listing skips clone size in some rows; elsewhere it reads once, few, many or a size class.

J gene: TRBJ2-1
clone size: -
D gene: -
V gene: TRBV12-3/TRBV12-4
CDR3 protein: CASSSRGDNEQFF
CDR3 DNA: TGTGCCAGCAGTTCGAGGGGGGATAATGAGCAGTTCTTC

J gene: TRBJ1-1
clone size: -
D gene: -
V gene: TRBV4-2
CDR3 protein: CASSLGGTHTEAFF
CDR3 DNA: TGTGCCAGCAGCCTTGGGGGGACACACACTGAAGCTTTCTTT

J gene: TRBJ2-1
clone size: -
D gene: TRBD2
V gene: TRBV7-9
CDR3 protein: CASSLVRMGSGRHNEQFF
CDR3 DNA: TGTGCCAGCAGCTTAGTTCGAATGGGTAGCGGGAGGCACAATGAGCAGTTCTTC

J gene: TRBJ1-4
clone size: -
D gene: TRBD1
V gene: TRBV7-8
CDR3 protein: CASSKIGQGGEKLFF
CDR3 DNA: TGTGCCAGCAGCAAGATCGGACAGGGGGGGGAAAAACTGTTTTTT

J gene: TRBJ1-3
clone size: few
D gene: TRBD1
V gene: TRBV11-3
CDR3 protein: CASSGGQESNTIYF
CDR3 DNA: TGTGCCAGCAGCGGGGGACAGGAGTCAAACACCATATATTTT

J gene: TRBJ1-2
clone size: -
D gene: TRBD1
V gene: TRBV19
CDR3 protein: CASSTQGGQDYGYTF
CDR3 DNA: TGTGCCAGTAGTACCCAGGGGGGGCAAGACTATGGCTACACCTTC

J gene: TRBJ1-5
clone size: -
D gene: -
V gene: TRBV7-8
CDR3 protein: CASSLEQGYSNQPQHF
CDR3 DNA: TGTGCCAGCAGCTTAGAGCAGGGGTACAGCAATCAGCCCCAGCATTTT

J gene: TRBJ2-1
clone size: -
D gene: -
V gene: TRBV7-2
CDR3 protein: CASSPPGKYNEQFF
CDR3 DNA: TGTGCCAGCAGCCCTCCCGGGAAATACAATGAGCAGTTCTTC

J gene: TRBJ1-3
clone size: once
D gene: -
V gene: TRBV18
CDR3 protein: CASSPPKGLYGNTIYF
CDR3 DNA: TGTGCCAGCTCACCACCTAAGGGTCTCTACGGAAACACCATATATTTT

J gene: TRBJ1-6
clone size: few
D gene: -
V gene: TRBV28
CDR3 protein: CASSLVGQQNSPLHF
CDR3 DNA: TGTGCCAGCAGTTTGGTCGGACAGCAAAATTCACCCCTCCACTTT

J gene: TRBJ1-3
clone size: -
D gene: TRBD1
V gene: TRBV7-9
CDR3 protein: CASSSGGPGQGARGTIYF
CDR3 DNA: TGTGCCAGCAGCTCTGGAGGGCCGGGACAGGGGGCTCGAGGCACCATATATTTT

J gene: TRBJ2-1
clone size: -
D gene: -
V gene: TRBV9
CDR3 protein: CASSASGEQYNEQFF
CDR3 DNA: TGTGCCAGCAGCGCTTCGGGAGAGCAGTACAATGAGCAGTTCTTC

J gene: TRBJ2-1
clone size: -
D gene: TRBD2
V gene: TRBV11-2
CDR3 protein: CASSLLGASGRASEQFF
CDR3 DNA: TGTGCCAGCAGCCTCCTAGGGGCCAGCGGGAGGGCGAGTGAGCAGTTCTTC

J gene: TRBJ1-2
clone size: -
D gene: TRBD1
V gene: TRBV6-4
CDR3 protein: CASSDSGQNYGYTF
CDR3 DNA: TGTGCCAGCAGTGACTCGGGACAGAACTATGGCTACACCTTC

J gene: TRBJ1-2
clone size: -
D gene: -
V gene: TRBV6-5
CDR3 protein: CASSYSATVSSGYTF
CDR3 DNA: TGTGCCAGCAGTTACTCGGCCACAGTTAGTAGTGGCTACACCTTC

J gene: TRBJ1-4
clone size: -
D gene: -
V gene: TRBV18
CDR3 protein: CASSPGQGGATNEKLFF
CDR3 DNA: TGTGCCAGCTCACCCGGGCAGGGTGGGGCAACTAATGAAAAACTGTTTTTT

J gene: TRBJ2-7
clone size: -
D gene: TRBD1
V gene: TRBV4-3
CDR3 protein: CASSQGGQGFYEQYF
CDR3 DNA: TGCGCCAGCAGCCAAGGAGGACAGGGATTTTACGAGCAGTACTTC

J gene: TRBJ2-1
clone size: few
D gene: -
V gene: TRBV4-2
CDR3 protein: CASSQEQGSSYNEQFF
CDR3 DNA: TGTGCCAGCAGCCAAGAACAAGGGAGCTCCTACAATGAGCAGTTCTTC

J gene: TRBJ2-1
clone size: -
D gene: -
V gene: TRBV7-9
CDR3 protein: CASSLAGVGSEQFF
CDR3 DNA: TGTGCCAGCAGCTTAGCAGGAGTGGGTAGTGAGCAGTTCTTC

J gene: TRBJ1-5
clone size: -
D gene: -
V gene: TRBV10-3
CDR3 protein: CAISEGYGGKDQPQHF
CDR3 DNA: TGTGCCATCAGTGAGGGGTATGGGGGCAAGGATCAGCCCCAGCATTTT

J gene: TRBJ2-1
clone size: -
D gene: -
V gene: TRBV29-1
CDR3 protein: CSVGNSYNEQFF
CDR3 DNA: TGCAGCGTTGGAAACTCCTACAATGAGCAGTTCTTC

J gene: TRBJ1-1
clone size: -
D gene: -
V gene: TRBV27
CDR3 protein: CASSFSAMNTEAFF
CDR3 DNA: TGTGCCAGCAGTTTTTCAGCTATGAACACTGAAGCTTTCTTT

J gene: TRBJ2-1
clone size: -
D gene: -
V gene: TRBV18
CDR3 protein: CASSSLEGDNEQFF
CDR3 DNA: TGTGCCAGCTCATCTCTGGAGGGGGACAATGAGCAGTTCTTC

J gene: TRBJ1-5
clone size: -
D gene: -
V gene: TRBV19
CDR3 protein: CATSSTGALPGSQHF
CDR3 DNA: TGTGCCACGTCGTCTACCGGGGCCCTTCCCGGATCCCAGCATTTT

J gene: TRBJ2-2
clone size: -
D gene: -
V gene: TRBV2
CDR3 protein: CASQKNTGELFF
CDR3 DNA: TGTGCCAGCCAGAAAAACACCGGGGAGCTGTTTTTT

J gene: TRBJ2-7
clone size: -
D gene: TRBD1
V gene: TRBV12-3/TRBV12-4
CDR3 protein: CASSSSGGGEQYF
CDR3 DNA: TGTGCCAGCAGTTCCTCAGGGGGCGGCGAGCAGTACTTC

J gene: TRBJ1-4
clone size: -
D gene: -
V gene: TRBV15
CDR3 protein: CATSRDPGVAEKLFF
CDR3 DNA: TGTGCCACCAGCAGAGATCCGGGGGTCGCTGAAAAACTGTTTTTT

J gene: TRBJ1-5
clone size: -
D gene: -
V gene: TRBV5-6
CDR3 protein: CASSLGRGSDQPQHF
CDR3 DNA: TGTGCCAGCAGCTTGGGTCGAGGGAGCGATCAGCCCCAGCATTTT

J gene: TRBJ1-6
clone size: -
D gene: TRBD1
V gene: TRBV10-1
CDR3 protein: CASSLGQGGSPLHF
CDR3 DNA: TGCGCCAGTAGCCTTGGACAGGGAGGATCACCCCTCCACTTT

J gene: TRBJ1-5
clone size: -
D gene: -
V gene: TRBV7-2
CDR3 protein: CASSLTGNQPQHF
CDR3 DNA: TGTGCCAGCAGCTTAACGGGGAATCAGCCCCAGCATTTT

J gene: TRBJ2-2
clone size: once
D gene: TRBD2
V gene: TRBV7-9
CDR3 protein: CASSLGPSGPNTGELFF
CDR3 DNA: TGTGCCAGCAGCTTAGGGCCTAGCGGGCCGAACACCGGGGAGCTGTTTTTT

J gene: TRBJ1-2
clone size: -
D gene: -
V gene: TRBV4-1
CDR3 protein: CASSQVGLGSGGYTF
CDR3 DNA: TGCGCCAGCAGCCAAGTGGGACTTGGGAGTGGCGGCTACACCTTC

J gene: TRBJ2-3
clone size: once
D gene: -
V gene: TRBV2
CDR3 protein: CASSAKEGSTDTQYF
CDR3 DNA: TGTGCCAGCAGCGCCAAGGAGGGGAGCACAGATACGCAGTATTTT

J gene: TRBJ1-1
clone size: -
D gene: TRBD1
V gene: TRBV6-5
CDR3 protein: CASSYGTDYTEAFF
CDR3 DNA: TGTGCCAGCAGTTATGGGACAGACTACACTGAAGCTTTCTTT

J gene: TRBJ2-5
clone size: -
D gene: TRBD1
V gene: TRBV15
CDR3 protein: CATRNRGKQETQYF
CDR3 DNA: TGTGCCACCCGGAACAGGGGGAAACAAGAGACCCAGTACTTC

J gene: TRBJ2-3
clone size: once
D gene: -
V gene: TRBV28
CDR3 protein: CASSSGDASGTDTQYF
CDR3 DNA: TGTGCCAGCAGTTCGGGGGACGCTAGCGGCACAGATACGCAGTATTTT

J gene: TRBJ2-1
clone size: once
D gene: TRBD1
V gene: TRBV19
CDR3 protein: CASSIGRGQGYNEQFF
CDR3 DNA: TGTGCCAGTAGTATAGGTCGGGGACAGGGTTACAATGAGCAGTTCTTC

J gene: TRBJ1-2
clone size: -
D gene: -
V gene: TRBV6-2/TRBV6-3
CDR3 protein: CASSRDGANYGYTF
CDR3 DNA: TGTGCCAGCAGCCGAGACGGAGCTAACTATGGCTACACCTTC

J gene: TRBJ2-3
clone size: -
D gene: -
V gene: TRBV7-9
CDR3 protein: CASSPSGGDRDTQYF
CDR3 DNA: TGTGCCAGCAGTCCATCCGGGGGGGACAGGGATACGCAGTATTTT

J gene: TRBJ1-5
clone size: -
D gene: -
V gene: TRBV2
CDR3 protein: CASSETFMQPQHF
CDR3 DNA: TGTGCCAGCAGTGAAACTTTTATGCAGCCCCAGCATTTT

J gene: TRBJ2-7
clone size: -
D gene: TRBD2
V gene: TRBV4-3
CDR3 protein: CASSQEWGGSYEQYF
CDR3 DNA: TGCGCCAGCAGCCAAGAATGGGGGGGGTCCTACGAGCAGTACTTC

J gene: TRBJ2-7
clone size: -
D gene: TRBD2
V gene: TRBV4-3
CDR3 protein: CASSPGLGNYEQYF
CDR3 DNA: TGCGCCAGCAGCCCGGGACTAGGCAACTACGAGCAGTACTTC

J gene: TRBJ2-7
clone size: -
D gene: TRBD2
V gene: TRBV7-9
CDR3 protein: CASSLPGLAYEQYF
CDR3 DNA: TGTGCCAGCAGCCTGCCGGGACTAGCCTACGAGCAGTACTTC

J gene: TRBJ2-5
clone size: -
D gene: TRBD1
V gene: TRBV15
CDR3 protein: CATSRDRGEQETQYF
CDR3 DNA: TGTGCCACCAGCAGGGACAGGGGAGAACAAGAGACCCAGTACTTC

J gene: TRBJ2-7
clone size: -
D gene: TRBD1
V gene: TRBV11-2
CDR3 protein: CASSLQGTKGGYEQYF
CDR3 DNA: TGTGCCAGCAGTCTACAGGGGACGAAAGGTGGCTACGAGCAGTACTTC

J gene: TRBJ1-2
clone size: -
D gene: TRBD1
V gene: TRBV6-4
CDR3 protein: CASSDVTGGNLGYTF
CDR3 DNA: TGTGCCAGCAGTGACGTGACAGGGGGCAATTTGGGCTACACCTTC

J gene: TRBJ2-3
clone size: -
D gene: -
V gene: TRBV4-3
CDR3 protein: CASSQLRHDTQYF
CDR3 DNA: TGCGCCAGCAGCCAATTGAGGCACGATACGCAGTATTTT

J gene: TRBJ1-5
clone size: -
D gene: TRBD1
V gene: TRBV24-1
CDR3 protein: CATGTGGLSQPQHF
CDR3 DNA: TGTGCCACCGGGACAGGGGGCCTTAGTCAGCCCCAGCATTTT

J gene: TRBJ2-5
clone size: -
D gene: TRBD1
V gene: TRBV2
CDR3 protein: CASRGEWTGKKYF
CDR3 DNA: TGTGCCAGCAGAGGAGAATGGACAGGGAAAAAGTACTTC

J gene: TRBJ2-1
clone size: -
D gene: -
V gene: TRBV12-3/TRBV12-4
CDR3 protein: CASQAGEQFF
CDR3 DNA: TGTGCCAGCCAGGCGGGTGAGCAGTTCTTC

J gene: TRBJ1-2
clone size: -
D gene: TRBD1
V gene: TRBV7-9
CDR3 protein: CASSLTGQGDGYTF
CDR3 DNA: TGTGCCAGCAGCCTCACGGGACAGGGGGATGGCTACACCTTC

J gene: TRBJ2-1
clone size: -
D gene: TRBD2
V gene: TRBV7-9
CDR3 protein: CASSSLAGATYNEQFF
CDR3 DNA: TGTGCCAGCAGCTCGTTAGCGGGAGCAACCTACAATGAGCAGTTCTTC

J gene: TRBJ1-1
clone size: -
D gene: -
V gene: TRBV7-3
CDR3 protein: CASSSAVNTEAFF
CDR3 DNA: TGTGCCAGCAGCTCAGCAGTGAACACTGAAGCTTTCTTT

J gene: TRBJ1-3
clone size: -
D gene: -
V gene: TRBV5-1
CDR3 protein: CASSLVRGNTIYF
CDR3 DNA: TGCGCCAGCAGCTTGGTTCGAGGAAACACCATATATTTT

J gene: TRBJ2-2
clone size: -
D gene: TRBD1
V gene: TRBV6-2/TRBV6-3
CDR3 protein: CASSTGTVNTGELFF
CDR3 DNA: TGTGCCAGCAGCACCGGGACAGTCAACACCGGGGAGCTGTTTTTT

J gene: TRBJ2-1
clone size: -
D gene: -
V gene: TRBV14
CDR3 protein: CASSPGLKMEQFF
CDR3 DNA: TGTGCCAGCAGCCCGGGACTGAAAATGGAGCAGTTCTTC

J gene: TRBJ1-4
clone size: -
D gene: TRBD1
V gene: TRBV3-1/TRBV3-2
CDR3 protein: CASSQVGVGTGAEKLFF
CDR3 DNA: TGTGCCAGCAGCCAAGTGGGAGTGGGGACAGGGGCGGAAAAACTGTTTTTT

J gene: TRBJ2-1
clone size: -
D gene: -
V gene: TRBV2
CDR3 protein: CASSAGLDNEQFF
CDR3 DNA: TGTGCCAGCAGCGCGGGACTTGATAATGAGCAGTTCTTC

J gene: TRBJ2-1
clone size: -
D gene: -
V gene: TRBV5-4
CDR3 protein: CASSYQEQREQFF
CDR3 DNA: TGTGCCAGCAGCTACCAAGAACAGAGGGAGCAGTTCTTC

J gene: TRBJ2-7
clone size: -
D gene: -
V gene: TRBV20-1
CDR3 protein: CSASFPGSSSYEQYF
CDR3 DNA: TGCAGTGCTAGTTTTCCGGGATCGAGCTCCTACGAGCAGTACTTC